This TCR beta chain was captured by sequencing in a study of T cell repertoires in cytomegalovirus infection. Whole-study context: Both a matching HLA type and CMV infection were indicated by public TCR beta signatures.

General study points: Within the response measured ex vivo, HLA-C-restricted CMV-specific TCR beta clonotypes were dominant.

TCRdb independently ran MiXCR on the reads; one entry per CDR3 protein. The sample carries 60,000 to 75,000 distinct CDR3 sequences, around 21% recorded once. This clonotype was counted only a few times. Antigen unknown. Trimming cost V 1 base and J 5 bases, with 11 bases left between them. Germline CDR1 and CDR2: SGHNT and YENEEA. This CDR3 comprises 14 residues. Sequencing used PBMCs, sequenced either directly or after in vitro stimulation (not recorded which). The sequence came from a human donor in good health (CMV status not recorded). Some clones in this sample may be carry-over from other donors' samples. The chain couples TRBV11-3 to TRBJ2-5; no clear D gene. CDR3: CASSLVSFVETQYF. Here the CDR3 DNA reads TGTGCCAGCAGCTTAGTATCGTTTGTCGAGACCCAGTACTTC.